The clone carrying this TCR beta chain was counted only a few times. What it recognizes is unknown. J gave up 5 bases and V 1 base, and 13 bases lay outside the gene matches. Germline V gives CDR1 SGHTA, CDR2 FQGNSA. The CDR3 has 18 amino acids. This entry belongs to a study of graft-versus-host responses after intestinal transplantation. Background on the study: The study gave all recipients anti-thymocyte globulin induction, then tacrolimus and steroids for approximately three years.

Study results and caveats: High graft-versus-host to host-versus-graft T cell clonal ratios marked allografts of patients with graft-donor macrochimerism. Early HvG declines after transplant were associated with peak circulating GvH clone levels. Recipient marrow showed GvH clones, some seen first in ileum or blood.

Libraries were prepared by immunoSEQ multiplex PCR; TCRdb keeps only in-frame clonotypes and omits some of them. The table lists tens of thousands of clones, around 94% of them singletons. The chain links TRBV7-2 to TRBJ2-3; 9 bases are a match to TRBD1. This specimen was PBMCs, taken 16 days after intestinal transplant. The TCR was taken from a human patient who received an intestinal transplant, so some T cells may come from the graft donor. The CDR3 DNA follows: TGTGCCAGCAGCTTAGTGAAGGAAGGGACAGGGCGAAAAGATACGCAGTATTTT. As protein: CASSLVKEGTGRKDTQYF. The complete variable domain, with remaining parts taken from reference TRBV7-2 and TRBJ2-3, reads GAGVSQSPSNKVTEKGKDVELRCDPISGHTALYWYRQSLGQGLEFLIYFQGNSAPDKSGLPSDRFSAERTGGSVSTLTIQRTQQEDSAVYLCASSLVKEGTGRKDTQYFGPGTRLTVL.